These 7 T cell receptor beta chains were all obtained from the same sample, sequenced in a study of shared clonotypes between healthy human individuals. CD45RO-negative CD8 cells positively selected for CCR7 made up the naive population, which excluded terminally differentiated effector memory CD45RA+ cells. The assay was immunoSEQ multiplex PCR, and TCRdb's table has in-frame clones only and misses some. The sample consists of under 2,000,000 clones, just under 95% of them appearing once. Sample: naive CD8+ T cells sorted from blood. These receptors were obtained from a young man in good health.

This clone was seen just once. This chain joins TRBV29-1 and TRBJ2-1; 9 nucleotides agree with TRBD1. CDR3 length: 14 residues. Germline V gene data show CDR1 as SQVTM and CDR2 as ANQGSEA. V shed 6 bases and J 7 bases; nucleotides not matched to a gene: 10. CDR3 residues: CSVVGQGMSNEQFF. CDR3 in DNA: TGCAGCGTCGTGGGACAGGGAATGTCGAATGAGCAGTTCTTC.

The chain employs TRBV6-5 and TRBJ2-5, with D unresolved. The CDR3 totals 14 residues. Germline loops: CDR1 MNHEY, CDR2 SVGAGI. Trimming stripped 6 bases from V and 2 bases from J, with 13 bases between. The CDR3 protein is CASSLALLQETQYF. The CDR3 coding sequence is TGTGCCAGCAGCCTCGCCCTACTTCAAGAGACCCAGTACTTC.

The rearrangement links TRBV4-1 to TRBJ2-1, with 10 bases that match TRBD2. The CDR3 covers 15 residues. Germline CDR1 MGHRA, CDR2 YSYEKL. V dropped 6 bases and J dropped 8; count of bases not matched to a gene: 10. The CDR3 region is CASRRAGGPIDEQFF. CDR3 sequence (DNA): TGCGCCAGCAGACGAGCGGGGGGGCCAATCGATGAGCAGTTCTTC.

The rearrangement links TRBV28 to TRBJ2-7, with 10 bases that match TRBD2. Losses at the gene ends were 6 bases for V and 3 bases for J; bases not matched to a gene: 2. CDR1 is MDHEN, CDR2 SYDVKM, per germline. This CDR3 comprises 13 residues. Here the CDR3 DNA reads TGTGCCAGCAGCACTAGCGGGATCTACGAGCAGTACTTC. It codes for CASSTSGIYEQYF.

The V call is TRBV6-1, the J call TRBJ1-2; D might be TRBD1 (6 bases). Germline CDR1 MNHNS, CDR2 SASEGT. Trimming pared 2 bases from V and 8 bases from J, leaving 21 bases between. The CDR3 consists of 16 residues. The CDR3 region has the DNA TGTGCCAGCAGTGAAACAGGGATAATCATTCCTAGGGGCTACACCTTC. Its translation is CASSETGIIIPRGYTF.

This clone was recorded once. The chain joins TRBV10-3 to TRBJ2-1, with 7 nucleotides matching TRBD2. This CDR3 has 16 residues. CDR1 is ENHRY and CDR2 is SYGVKD in the germline V gene. V shed 4 bases, J shed 0 bases, and the junction held 6 bases outside the gene matches. The CDR3 is CAISAIGGSSYNEQFF. The CDR3, as DNA: TGTGCCATCAGTGCCATTGGCGGGAGCTCCTACAATGAGCAGTTCTTC.

This chain joins TRBV27 and TRBJ2-1; tentatively, D is TRBD2 (5 bases). Trimming took 8 bases from V and 3 from J, leaving 14 bases between them. Germline V lookup: CDR1 MNHEY, CDR2 SMNVEV (reference sequence). The CDR3 has 14 residues. In nucleotides, the CDR3 is TGTGCCAGCTTTAGTAGCGACCTCTACAATGAGCAGTTCTTC. This gives the protein CASFSSDLYNEQFF.